The T cell receptor beta chain described here comes from a study of human T cells and chemical hapten exposure. Whole-study findings and limits: Among TCRs, those above 1 in 1000 frequency were unaffected by DPC sensitization.

The CDR3 totals 12 residues. V was clipped by 8 bases and J by 11 bases, with 13 bases between them. The germline V gene has CDR1 LNHNV and CDR2 YYDKDF (reference sequence). Time point in this sample: healthy volunteer bleed at 2 weeks. The authors extracted total RNA from unfractionated whole blood. As for this clonotype: As yet, its antigen is unknown.

In the source study's methods: Counting gave a median of around 96,000 TCRs per sample, with values ranging from roughly 23,224 to 700,000. TCRdb re-analysed the RACE reads in MiXCR, keeping a single row per CDR3 protein. TCRdb's processing, not the authors', yielded these V and J calls. The sample comprises 30,000 or so distinct CDR3 sequences, 7% to 8.5% of which are singletons, and approximately 10% rests with the top ten. Sequenced material: whole blood. This TCR derives from a human donor in good health. Some clones in this sample may be carry-over from other donors' samples. The V gene is TRBV15, the J gene TRBJ1-6, with a tentative D call TRBD1 (5 bases). DNA of the CDR3: TGTGCCACCGGTAGCCGGGGCGCACCCCTCCACTTT. This gives the protein CATGSRGAPLHF. The full variable domain, in which reference TRBV15 and TRBJ1-6 provide the parts outside the CDR3, is DAMVIQNPRYQVTQFGKPVTLSCSQTLNHNVMYWYQQKSSQAPKLLFHYYDKDFNNEADTPDNFQSRRPNTSFCFLDIRSPGLGDTAMYLCATGSRGAPLHFGNGTRLTVT.